This T cell receptor beta chain was identified during a study of T cells in Graves' hyperthyroidism and ophthalmopathy. The TCR beta CDR3 regions underwent amplification using RNA transcripts as the source. A first-round RT-PCR of the TCR CDR3 used the HTBI primer set. TCRdb recomputed calls from the multiplex PCR reads with MiXCR, one row per CDR3 protein. Counted here are 300,000 to 350,000 distinct CDR3 sequences, around 16% occurring once; the ten biggest clones make up around 34%. The CDR3 loop spans 14 amino acids. The ends were cut back, 3 bases at V and 2 bases at J, with 8 bases in the middle. From germline, CDR1 is SGHVS and CDR2 FQNEAQ. Findings of the study overall: It was a median roughly six months before onset that the model predicted ophthalmopathy.

This clonotype was seen more than once but under ten times. Its antigen is unknown. V is TRBV7-8 and J is TRBJ2-4; D tentatively fits TRBD1 or TRBD2 (5 bases each). This sequence originates from a man aged 25-40 years with Graves' hyperthyroidism. Sequenced material: blood. The CDR3 spells CASSFGGTKNIQYF. Written as DNA, the CDR3 is TGTGCCAGCAGCTTTGGGGGTACCAAAAACATTCAGTACTTC. The entire variable domain, with the rest obtained from reference TRBV7-8 and TRBJ2-4, is as follows: GAGVSQSPRYKVAKRGQDVALRCDPISGHVSLFWYQQALGQGPEFLTYFQNEAQLDKSGLPSDRFFAERPEGSVSTLKIQRTQQEDSAVYLCASSFGGTKNIQYFGAGTRLSVL.